This record looks at one TCR beta chain sequence and its context. What antigen it recognizes has not been identified. The record has no base qualities; no much larger clone is one base away. Looking up the germline V gene yields CDR1 KGHSH and CDR2 LQKENI. Ends trimmed: V by 3 bases, J by 2 bases; bases unmatched to a gene: 20. The CDR3 covers 22 residues, taking in both the cysteine and the phenylalanine. CDR3 DNA is the only sequence kept; it has 66 bases, read in frame from the first base. CD8 naive samples were CD45RO-negative cells positively selected for CCR7, giving a CD45RA+CCR7+ population that excluded TemRA cells. Healthy HIV-negative adults with no recently reported acute infections or vaccinations were included as donors. All donors were Caucasian adults living in Nashville, Tennessee, USA. After blood collection by leukapheresis, PBMCs were isolated using Ficoll-Histopaque density gradient centrifugation and then cryopreserved in the vapor phase of liquid nitrogen. Analytical flow cytometry was used to check the purity and quantity of each magnetically sorted T cell population. Genomic DNA was isolated from each sorted fraction and quantified by UV absorbance on a Nanodrop 2000c.

These data are taken from a study of shared clonotypes between healthy human individuals (TCRdb year 2020). General notes on the study: A couple of women and a few men aged 18 to 49 years were included in the cohort. For each donor, CD4 naive and CD4 memory were each given three plates, CD8 naive was given two plates, and CD8 memory was given one plate. The study deeply sequenced blood TCR repertoires of five healthy adults to estimate repertoire size and the extent of clonotype sharing between individuals. To increase sequencing depth and limit assay-specific biases, different laboratories used diverse techniques to prepare libraries and sequence TCR repertoires. Between about 0.94 and 8.9 billion PBMCs per donor were obtained by leukapheresis.

TCR CDR3 regions were amplified from genomic DNA by multiplex PCR using the deep immunoSEQ assay. Extracted genomic DNA from each cell subset was distributed evenly across all wells of several immunoSEQ 96-well plates, and each plate was treated as a replicate. For sorted subsets, around 0.2 ug of genomic DNA, equivalent to some 33,000 T cell genomes, went into each replicate PCR. Purified libraries were measured with a Qubit 3.0 fluorometer, size-checked on a Bioanalyzer 2100, and measured again with the KAPA Library Quantification kit. Each immunoSEQ 96-well plate was sequenced on its own single-read 150-cycle Illumina NextSeq 550 flow cell. Under the source paper's analysis protocol: The immunoSEQ output contained only junctional sequences without quality scores, so filtering could not match that applied to full-length reads. Sequences were annotated with PyIR, a Python wrapper for IgBLAST v1.9, and V/J genes and CDR3 were assigned using IMGT germline references. Reads with weak V/J assignments (E-value above 1e-6), missing CDR3, stop codons, out-of-frame junctions, or ambiguous translated residues were removed. V3J clonotypes were defined by identical inferred V gene, J gene, and CDR3 amino acid sequence. To compute the percentage overlap between repertoires, the number of shared unique clonotypes was divided by the size of the smaller repertoire. Three approaches were used to assess repertoire richness: RTK rarefaction, the Chao1 estimator, and Recon v2.1 estimates of unobserved clonotypes. Generation probabilities were computed with OLGA for all TCRbeta clonotypes obtained by the gDNA method from several donors. As stored in TCRdb, this immuneACCESS dataset retains in-frame rearrangements with V and J assigned. A fraction of the clones does not appear; measured against another copy, unresolved V genes explain less than half of the discrepancy, and the remainder lacks a known reason. From that table come the V and J calls and clone size; the DNA was used to work out D and trimming. The sample data list some 600,000 clones, and 95% to 97% of these were observed just once. Less than 0.12% of the sample comes from the top ten.

Findings and caveats that apply to the study as a whole: Higher generation probabilities were observed for clonotypes shared by all four sorted-subset donors than for non-shared clonotypes. Sampling was limited to blood, and TCR repertoires in tissue likely differ from TCR repertoires in blood. The small number of donors limited the genetic and exposure-history diversity represented. Incomplete sequencing was indicated by rarefaction of sorted-subset datasets, despite the large sequencing depth. Pairwise subsampling led to the expectation that sequencing depth would affect the degree of clonotype sharing among donors. Naive subsets generally had larger estimated clonotype richness than memory subsets did. Across a few donors, approximately 5% of naive CD4, 3.5% of naive CD8, roughly 2.3% of memory CD4, and 0.4% of memory CD8 clonotypes were shared.

The specimen sequenced was naive CD8+ T cells sorted from blood. The cell subset or site label here, explained by the study, means: CD45RA+CCR7+. The chain employs TRBV18 and TRBJ2-3; 13 middle bases align to TRBD2. The receptor's source is a woman aged 30 to 39 in good health. The nucleotide sequence reads TGTGCCAGCTCACCCGCGGGGACTAGCGGGACTTACATCCGTGTTCTCACAGATACGCAGTATTTT. Its protein is CASSPAGTSGTYIRVLTDTQYF. The CDR3, completed at both ends by the reference TRBV18 and TRBJ2-3 genes, gives the full variable domain NAGVMQNPRHLVRRRGQEARLRCSPMKGHSHVYWYRQLPEEGLKFMVYLQKENIIDESGMPKERFSAEFPKEGPSILRIQQVVRGDSAAYFCASSPAGTSGTYIRVLTDTQYFGPGTRLTVL.